This T cell receptor beta chain is drawn from a study of T-cell reconstitution after alpha-beta-depleted transplantation in children. This CDR3 is built from 14 residues. Per the germline V gene, CDR1 is SGHDT and CDR2 is YYEEEE. V was clipped by 5 bases and J by 1 base, with 9 bases between them. Using unique molecular identifiers, the investigators prepared the TCRbeta library. TCRdb redid the calling of the PCR reads with MiXCR, one entry per CDR3 protein. The sample contains about 580,000 distinct CDR3 sequences, 23% of which appear only once. The starting material was PBMCs, mostly from graft donor cells, obtained 360 days after TCRalphabeta/CD19-depleted stem cell transplant. This receptor was taken from a boy less than two years old who had a stem cell transplant for acute myeloid leukemia, so the T cells may come from the graft donor. The chain has TRBV5-6 and TRBJ2-2; no reliable D call. CDR3 region: CASRMVGNTGELFF. CDR3 bases: TGTGCCAGCAGAATGGTAGGGAACACCGGGGAGCTGTTTTTT.